The 12 T cell receptor beta chains below were found in one sample sequenced in a study of shared clonotypes between healthy human individuals. Data came from immunoSEQ multiplex PCR; TCRdb stores just in-frame clones and leaves some out. The sample lists about 2.1 million clones, roughly 93% occurring once. CD45RO-negative CD8 cells positively selected for CCR7 made up the naive population, which excluded terminally differentiated effector memory CD45RA+ cells. Sequenced material: naive CD8+ T cells from PBMCs. The receptors derive from a young man in good health. Some clones in this sample may be carry-over from other donors' samples.

The chain combines TRBV5-1 with TRBJ2-1, with 10 bases that match TRBD2. The germline gives CDR1 SGHRS, CDR2 YFSETQ. V shed 2 bases and J 3 bases; nucleotides not matched to a gene: 5. CDR3 length equals 16 residues. CDR3 DNA sequence: TGCGCCAGCAGCTTCTCTGGACTAGCGGACTACAATGAGCAGTTCTTC. It yields the protein CASSFSGLADYNEQFF. The whole variable domain, filled in from reference TRBV5-1 and TRBJ2-1, reads KAGVTQTPRYLIKTRGQQVTLSCSPISGHRSVSWYQQTPGQGLQFLFEYFSETQRNKGNFPGRFSGRQFSNSRSEMNVSTLELGDSALYLCASSFSGLADYNEQFFGPGTRLTVL.

This rearrangement joins TRBV11-2 to TRBJ2-2; 7 bases are a match to TRBD2. Germline trimming cut 5 bases from V and 5 bases from J; bases unmatched to any gene: 8. Germline assignment: CDR1 SGHAT and CDR2 FQNNGV. CDR3 length: 15 amino acids. This chain's CDR3 is CASSPIAGPTGELFF. Here the CDR3 DNA reads TGTGCCAGCAGCCCCATAGCGGGTCCTACCGGGGAGCTGTTTTTT.

This chain uses TRBV27 with TRBJ1-3; D remains unclear. Germline V gene data show CDR1 as MNHEY and CDR2 as SMNVEV (reference sequence). Trimming stripped 2 bases from V and 4 bases from J, with 9 bases between. This CDR3 has 14 amino acids. CDR3 nucleotides: TGTGCCAGCAGTTTAGACCCCCGGGGAAACACCATATATTTT. Translating it yields CASSLDPRGNTIYF.

The J gene is TRBJ2-7, the V gene TRBV10-3, with D perhaps TRBD1 (6 bases). Germline V gene data show CDR1 as ENHRY and CDR2 as SYGVKD. Trimming removed 6 bases at V and 0 bases at J, with 12 bases between. The CDR3 is 14 residues long. CDR3 sequence reads: CAIRGTSSSYEQYF. The CDR3 DNA sequence: TGTGCCATCAGAGGGACATCCAGCTCCTACGAGCAGTACTTC.

The V and J genes are TRBV27 and TRBJ2-4; a possible D gene is TRBD1 (5 bases). The CDR3 has 12 amino acids. The germline CDR1 and CDR2 sequences are MNHEY and SMNVEV (reference sequence). V shed 10 bases and J shed 11 bases, with 18 bases lying between them. CDR3 nucleotides: TGTGCCACCAGAGGTCAGGGTATGTTTCAGTACTTC. As protein: CATRGQGMFQYF.

Worth noting for this clone: Other DNA sequences of this sample code for an identical CDR3. This rearrangement joins TRBV27 to TRBJ2-7, with D unclear. Trimming removed 0 bases at V and 5 bases at J, with 8 bases between. Germline CDR1 MNHEY, CDR2 SMNVEV (reference sequence). This CDR3 has 13 residues. The CDR3 nucleotides are TGTGCCAGCAGTTTATCCGGATCTAACGAGCAGTACTTC. Its protein is CASSLSGSNEQYF.

The CDR3 DNA sequence: TGTGCCATCAGTGAGATATGGTTGGGGGGCCTAGACGAGCAGTACTTC. It yields the protein CAISEIWLGGLDEQYF. V gene TRBV10-3 combines with J gene TRBJ2-7; perhaps D is TRBD1 or TRBD2 (6 bases each). The CDR3 runs to 16 residues. Germline V gives CDR1 ENHRY, CDR2 SYGVKD. V lost 2 bases to trimming and J lost 5 bases, with 19 bases between them.

The chain couples TRBV28 to TRBJ2-5; 8 nucleotides align to TRBD2. This CDR3 has 15 residues. Germline assignment: CDR1 MDHEN and CDR2 SYDVKM. With V trimmed by 6 bases and J by 5 bases, 11 bases remained unmatched. The CDR3 sequence is CASRSGGDPWETQYF. CDR3 in DNA: TGTGCCAGCAGGTCGGGGGGGGACCCTTGGGAGACCCAGTACTTC.

The chain uses TRBV29-1 and TRBJ2-7, with TRBD2 matching over 10 bases. Germline CDR1 is SQVTM and CDR2 is ANQGSEA. The CDR3 is 16 residues long. V trimming: 0 bases; J trimming: 0 bases; junction bases outside the gene matches: 5. This CDR3 reads CSVEDPASGSSYEQYF. CDR3 DNA: TGCAGCGTTGAAGATCCCGCTAGCGGGAGCTCCTACGAGCAGTACTTC.

J is TRBJ1-2 and V is TRBV2; 7 nucleotides agree with TRBD1. Trimming removed 3 bases from V and 4 bases from J; junction bases left unmatched: 2. The germline CDR1 and CDR2 sequences are SNHLY and FYNNEI. The CDR3 is 13 amino acids. As DNA, the CDR3 is TGTGCCAGCAGTGAGTCAGGGGGCTATGGCTACACCTTC. It translates to CASSESGGYGYTF.

The chain combines TRBV29-1 with TRBJ2-5; 7 bases fit TRBD1. The J call may be wrong; the DNA end is better matched by TRBJ2-7. The CDR3 consists of 13 residues. Germline loops: CDR1 SQVTM, CDR2 ANQGSEA. Here the CDR3 reads CSVLTGFLAEQYF. In DNA form, the CDR3 reads TGCAGCGTTTTGACAGGGTTCCTAGCCGAGCAGTACTTC.

The genes are TRBV2 and TRBJ2-1; the D is unclear. V lost 2 bases and J 4 bases, leaving 6 bases between the germline ends. The CDR3 spans 13 residues. In germline, CDR1 is SNHLY, CDR2 FYNNEI. The CDR3 nucleotides read TGTGCCAGCAGTGAAATGGGGTACAATGAGCAGTTCTTC. This sequence encodes CASSEMGYNEQFF.